The 6 T cell receptor beta chains presented below share a single source sample, sequenced in a study of blood T cell repertoires in COVID-19. The method was immunoSEQ multiplex PCR; TCRdb's version includes in-frame clones alone and lacks a portion of them. The sample has about 400,000 clones, 88% seen once. Sequencing input: PBMCs or T cells enriched from blood (not recorded which). These receptors all come from a woman younger than 45 with acute COVID-19.

J is TRBJ2-1 and V is TRBV4-1; possibly TRBD2 for D (6 bases). V lost 4 bases to trimming and J lost 0 bases, with 25 bases between them. This CDR3 comprises 20 residues. Per germline, CDR1 MGHRA and CDR2 YSYEKL. Here the CDR3 reads CASSRSLEYGRGSSYNEQFF. Written as DNA, the CDR3 is TGCGCCAGCAGCCGAAGTTTAGAATATGGACGGGGGAGCTCCTACAATGAGCAGTTCTTC.

The chain uses TRBV2 and TRBJ1-4, with 8 bases fitting TRBD1. The CDR3 length is 15 residues. With V trimmed by 6 bases and J by 3 bases, 6 bases remained unmatched. CDR1 and CDR2 (germline): SNHLY, FYNNEI. CDR3 sequence reads: CASRLTGVPNEKLFF. The CDR3 bases are TGTGCCAGCAGGTTGACAGGGGTGCCTAATGAAAAACTGTTTTTT. Based on the CDR3 plus reference TRBV2 and TRBJ1-4, the full variable domain is EPEVTQTPSHQVTQMGQEVILRCVPISNHLYFYWYRQILGQKVEFLVSFYNNEISEKSEIFDDQFSVERPDGSNFTLKIRSTKLEDSAMYFCASRLTGVPNEKLFFGSGTQLSVL.

The V gene is TRBV6-5, the J gene TRBJ1-4; 7 bases are a match to TRBD1. This CDR3 is 15 amino acids long. Losses at the gene ends were 6 bases for V and 0 bases for J; bases not matched to a gene: 4. In germline, CDR1 is MNHEY, CDR2 SVGAGI. In nucleotides, the CDR3 is TGTGCCAGCAGAGGACAGGCCACAACTAATGAAAAACTGTTTTTT. This translates into CASRGQATTNEKLFF.

The chain employs TRBV24-1 and TRBJ1-5; TRBD1 aligns across 7 bases. With V trimmed by 3 bases and J by 4 bases, 5 bases remained unmatched. The CDR3 runs 15 residues. The germline CDR1 and CDR2 sequences are KGHDR and SFDVKD. CDR3 sequence reads: CATSDGDRFNQPQHF. CDR3 sequence (DNA): TGTGCCACCAGTGATGGGGACAGATTTAATCAGCCCCAGCATTTT.

This clone was observed once. The chain couples TRBV2 to TRBJ2-7, with a tentative D call TRBD2 (6 bases). This CDR3 has 15 amino acids. The germline V gene encodes CDR1 SNHLY and CDR2 FYNNEI. V was clipped by 5 bases and J by 0 bases, with 14 bases between them. CDR3 bases: TGTGCCAGCAGTCCAAAACAGACTAGCTCCTACGAGCAGTACTTC. This encodes CASSPKQTSSYEQYF.

The gene calls are TRBV11-2 and TRBJ1-6; D call uncertain. CDR3 size: 16 residues. Trimming shortened V by 5 bases and J by 0 bases, and 11 bases separated the two germline ends. Germline V lookup: CDR1 SGHAT, CDR2 FQNNGV. The CDR3 nucleotides read TGTGCCAGCAGCCCCCCGCCGAGCTCCTATAATTCACCCCTCCACTTT. It encodes CASSPPPSSYNSPLHF.